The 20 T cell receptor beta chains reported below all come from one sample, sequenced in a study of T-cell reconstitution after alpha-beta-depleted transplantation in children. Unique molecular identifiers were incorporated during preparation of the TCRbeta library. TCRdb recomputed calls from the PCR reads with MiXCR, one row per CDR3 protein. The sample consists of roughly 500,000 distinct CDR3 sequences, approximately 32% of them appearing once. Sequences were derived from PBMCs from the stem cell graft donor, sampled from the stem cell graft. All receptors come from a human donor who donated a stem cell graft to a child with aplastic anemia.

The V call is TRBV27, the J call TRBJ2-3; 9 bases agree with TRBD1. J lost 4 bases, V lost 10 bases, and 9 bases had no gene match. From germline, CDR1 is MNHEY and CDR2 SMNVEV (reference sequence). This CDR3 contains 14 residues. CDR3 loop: CATSRDRVSDTQYF. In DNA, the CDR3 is TGTGCCACCTCCCGGGACAGGGTCTCAGATACGCAGTATTTT.

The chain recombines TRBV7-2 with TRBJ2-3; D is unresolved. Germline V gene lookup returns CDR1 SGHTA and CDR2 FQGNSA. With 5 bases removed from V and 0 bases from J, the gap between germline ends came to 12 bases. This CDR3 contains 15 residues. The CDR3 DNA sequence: TGTGCCAGCAGCCGCCTCGGCGTGAGCACAGATACGCAGTATTTT. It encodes CASSRLGVSTDTQYF. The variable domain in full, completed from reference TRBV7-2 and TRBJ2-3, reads GAGVSQSPSNKVTEKGKDVELRCDPISGHTALYWYRQSLGQGLEFLIYFQGNSAPDKSGLPSDRFSAERTGGSVSTLTIQRTQQEDSAVYLCASSRLGVSTDTQYFGPGTRLTVL.

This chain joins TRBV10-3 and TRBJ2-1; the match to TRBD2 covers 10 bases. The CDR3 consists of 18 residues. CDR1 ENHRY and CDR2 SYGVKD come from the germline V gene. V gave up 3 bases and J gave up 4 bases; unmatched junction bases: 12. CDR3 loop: CAISDSIRTSGPYNEQFF. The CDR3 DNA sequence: TGTGCCATCAGTGATTCGATAAGGACTAGCGGTCCATACAATGAGCAGTTCTTC.

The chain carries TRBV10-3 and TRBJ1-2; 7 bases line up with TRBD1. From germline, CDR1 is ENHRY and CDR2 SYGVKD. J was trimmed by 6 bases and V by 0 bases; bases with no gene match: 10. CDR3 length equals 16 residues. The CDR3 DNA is TGTGCCATCAGTGAGTCTCTGCGACAGGGAGTGAATGGCTACACCTTC. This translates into CAISESLRQGVNGYTF.

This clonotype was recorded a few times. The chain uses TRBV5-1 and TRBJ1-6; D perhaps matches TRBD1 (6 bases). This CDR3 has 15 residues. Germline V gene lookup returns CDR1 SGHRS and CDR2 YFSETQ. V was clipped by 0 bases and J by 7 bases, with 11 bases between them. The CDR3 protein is CASSLEQGPNSPLHF. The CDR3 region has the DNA TGCGCCAGCAGCTTGGAACAGGGTCCGAATTCACCCCTCCACTTT.

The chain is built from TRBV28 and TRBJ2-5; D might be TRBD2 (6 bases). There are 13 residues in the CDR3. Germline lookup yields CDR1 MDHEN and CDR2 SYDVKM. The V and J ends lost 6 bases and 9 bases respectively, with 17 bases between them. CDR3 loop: CASRSGTDYSQYF. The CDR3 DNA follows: TGTGCCAGCAGAAGTGGGACTGATTATTCCCAGTACTTC.

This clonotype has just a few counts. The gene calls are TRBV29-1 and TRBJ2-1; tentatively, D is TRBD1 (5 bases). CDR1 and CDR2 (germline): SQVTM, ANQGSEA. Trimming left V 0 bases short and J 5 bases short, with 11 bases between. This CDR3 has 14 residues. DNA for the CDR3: TGCAGCGTTGAAGACTCAGGGCTCCACAATGAGCAGTTCTTC. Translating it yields CSVEDSGLHNEQFF.

The CDR3 protein is CASSLAEPGELFF. The CDR3 DNA follows: TGCGCCAGCAGCTTGGCCGAGCCCGGGGAGCTGTTTTTT. The chain combines TRBV5-1 with TRBJ2-2; D not certain. Trimming removed 0 bases at V and 6 bases at J, with 6 bases between. The CDR3 loop spans 13 amino acids. The germline CDR1 and CDR2 sequences are SGHRS and YFSETQ.

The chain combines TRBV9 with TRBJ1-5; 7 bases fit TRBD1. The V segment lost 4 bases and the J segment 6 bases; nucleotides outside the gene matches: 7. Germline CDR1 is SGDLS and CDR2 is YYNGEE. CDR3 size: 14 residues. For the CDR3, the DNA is TGTGCCAGCAGCCCCGCAGGGGGGAGTCAGCCCCAGCATTTT. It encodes CASSPAGGSQPQHF.

For the CDR3, the DNA is TGCAGCGTTGAACCACCGGAGGGGTTCTACGAGCAGTACGTC. Residues: CSVEPPEGFYEQYV. V usage is TRBV29-1 and J usage is TRBJ2-7; maybe TRBD2 (6 bases). The CDR3 is 14 amino acids. CDR1 and CDR2 from the germline V gene are SQVTM and ANQGSEA. V dropped 2 bases and J dropped 3 bases, with 14 bases sitting between them.

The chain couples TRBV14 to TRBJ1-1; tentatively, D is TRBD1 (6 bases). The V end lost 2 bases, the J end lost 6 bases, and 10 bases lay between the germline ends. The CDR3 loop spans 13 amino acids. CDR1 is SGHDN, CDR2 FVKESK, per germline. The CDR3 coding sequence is TGTGCCAGCAGCCAAAACAGGGCTTCTGAAGCTTTCTTT. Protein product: CASSQNRASEAFF.

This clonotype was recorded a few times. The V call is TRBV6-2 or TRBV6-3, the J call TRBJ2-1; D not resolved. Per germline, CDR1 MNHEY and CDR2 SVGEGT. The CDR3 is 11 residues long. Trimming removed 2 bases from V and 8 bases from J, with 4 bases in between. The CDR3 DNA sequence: TGTGCCAGCAGTTACATGGATGAGCAGTTCTTC. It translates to CASSYMDEQFF.

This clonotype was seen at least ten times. The CDR3 protein is CASSLEAMSSVYNEQFF. The CDR3 DNA follows: TGTGCCAGCAGCTTGGAGGCTATGTCTAGCGTCTACAATGAGCAGTTCTTC. This chain uses TRBV5-5 with TRBJ2-1; tentatively, D is TRBD2 (6 bases). The CDR3 is made up of 17 amino acids. The ends were cut back, 0 bases at V and 3 bases at J, with 16 bases in the middle. Germline V gene lookup returns CDR1 SGHKS and CDR2 YYEKEE (reference sequence).

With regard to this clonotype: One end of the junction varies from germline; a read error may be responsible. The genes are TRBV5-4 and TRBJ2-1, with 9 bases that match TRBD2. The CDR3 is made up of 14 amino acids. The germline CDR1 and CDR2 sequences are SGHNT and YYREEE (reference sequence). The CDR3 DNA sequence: TGTGCCAGCGGCTTAGCGGGAGTAGGCAATGAGCAGTTCTTC. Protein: CASGLAGVGNEQFF.

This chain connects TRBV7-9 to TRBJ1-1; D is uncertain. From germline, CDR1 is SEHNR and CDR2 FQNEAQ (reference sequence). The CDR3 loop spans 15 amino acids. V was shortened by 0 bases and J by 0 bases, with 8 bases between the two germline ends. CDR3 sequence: CASSLAPPMNTEAFF. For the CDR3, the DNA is TGTGCCAGCAGCTTAGCCCCTCCCATGAACACTGAAGCTTTCTTT.

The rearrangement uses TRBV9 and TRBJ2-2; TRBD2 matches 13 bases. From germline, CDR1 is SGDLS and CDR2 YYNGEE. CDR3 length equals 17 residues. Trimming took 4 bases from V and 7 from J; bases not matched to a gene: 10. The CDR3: CASSRTSGRDSVGELFF. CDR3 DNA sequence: TGTGCCAGCAGCCGCACTAGCGGGAGGGATTCCGTCGGGGAGCTGTTTTTT.

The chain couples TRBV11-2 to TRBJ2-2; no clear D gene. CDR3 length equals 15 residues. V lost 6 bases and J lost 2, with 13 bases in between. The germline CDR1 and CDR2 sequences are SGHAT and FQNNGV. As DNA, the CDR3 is TGTGCCAGCAGTCGCGAGAGTTTAAACACCGGGGAGCTGTTTTTT. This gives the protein CASSRESLNTGELFF.

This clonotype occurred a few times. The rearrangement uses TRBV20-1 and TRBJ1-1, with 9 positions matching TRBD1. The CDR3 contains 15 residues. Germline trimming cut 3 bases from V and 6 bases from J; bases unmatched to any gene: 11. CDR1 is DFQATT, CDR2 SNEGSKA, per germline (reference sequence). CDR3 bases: TGCAGTGCTAGGGTGCCGGGACAGGGAAGGGCTGAAGCTTTCTTT. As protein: CSARVPGQGRAEAFF.

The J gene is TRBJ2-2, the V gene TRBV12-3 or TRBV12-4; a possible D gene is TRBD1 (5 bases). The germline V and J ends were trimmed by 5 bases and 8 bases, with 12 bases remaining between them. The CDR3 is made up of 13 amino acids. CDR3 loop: CASSPTVSGELFF. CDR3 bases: TGTGCCAGCAGTCCGACAGTTTCTGGGGAGCTGTTTTTT.

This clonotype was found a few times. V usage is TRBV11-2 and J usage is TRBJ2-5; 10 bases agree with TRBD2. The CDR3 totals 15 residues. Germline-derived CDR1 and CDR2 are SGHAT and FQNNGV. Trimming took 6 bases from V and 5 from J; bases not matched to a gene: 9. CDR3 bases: TGTGCCAGCAGGACATATAGCGGGAGGAGGGAGACCCAGTACTTC. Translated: CASRTYSGRRETQYF.